The rows below give T cell receptor beta chains drawn from one sample of a study of patients and donors after allogeneic stem cell transplantation. TCRdb reanalysed the RT-PCR reads using MiXCR and keeps one entry per CDR3 protein. The table includes about 960,000 distinct CDR3 sequences, 15% to 20% detected once. Sequenced material: blood, either unsorted or a sorted T cell fraction (not recorded which). The source is a human donor who was either an allogeneic HSCT recipient or a stem cell or donor lymphocyte infusion donor (not recorded which). It is not recorded whose cells these are; they may come from a transplant donor. The CDR3 runs from the conserved cysteine through the conserved F or W. A D gene is named only where the DNA matches it firmly. Not all rows give a size; the values are once, few, many and, for expanded clones, a class.

clone_size	d_call	v_call	j_call	cdr3_nt	cdr3_aa
few	-	TRBV5-8	TRBJ1-2	TGTGCCAGCAGCGGGAAGGGGTCGGACTATGGCTACACCTTC	CASSGKGSDYGYTF
-	-	TRBV5-1	TRBJ2-2	TGCGCCAGCAGCTTGGGCGACGGGGGGCTGTTTTTT	CASSLGDGGLFF
-	-	TRBV11-2	TRBJ1-2	TGTGCCAGCACCTTAGTCCAACAGGTGACTGGCTACACCTTC	CASTLVQQVTGYTF
-	-	TRBV27	TRBJ2-1	TGTGCCAGCAGTACAGAGGGACTTCCGAGCTCCTACAATGAGCAGTTCTTC	CASSTEGLPSSYNEQFF
-	TRBD2	TRBV2	TRBJ2-5	TGTGCCAGCAGTAAGGGACTAGCGGGAGTGGTGACCCAGTACTTC	CASSKGLAGVVTQYF
-	TRBD1	TRBV6-5	TRBJ1-5	TGTGCCAGCAGTTCGGGGACAGGGGGAATGCAGCCCCAGCATTTT	CASSSGTGGMQPQHF
few	-	TRBV20-1	TRBJ1-1	TGCAGTGCTAGGGAAGGCGGGGGGTACACTGAAGCTTTCTTT	CSAREGGGYTEAFF
-	-	TRBV20-1	TRBJ2-3	TGCAGTGCCAGGGGGGCGGGGAGCACAGATACGCAGTATTTT	CSARGAGSTDTQYF
few	-	TRBV7-2	TRBJ1-4	TGTGCCAGCAGCTTAGTTGGCAGCCAAGGGGAAAAACTGTTTTTT	CASSLVGSQGEKLFF
-	-	TRBV30	TRBJ1-3	TGTGCCTGGAGTACTGGCCTTTACTCTGGAAACACCATATATTTT	CAWSTGLYSGNTIYF
-	-	TRBV27	TRBJ2-5	TGTGCCAGCAGTTCCGTAGAGTCCCGGGAGACCCAGTACTTC	CASSSVESRETQYF
few	TRBD2	TRBV12-5	TRBJ2-2	TGTGCTAGTGGTTCCCCCCGAGGCGGGAGGGCCTACACCGGGGAGCTGTTTTTT	CASGSPRGGRAYTGELFF
-	TRBD1	TRBV5-1	TRBJ2-7	TGCGCCAGCAGCCTCGGGACAGGGAGACCTAGCTCCTACGAGCAGTACTTC	CASSLGTGRPSSYEQYF
-	-	TRBV12-3/TRBV12-4	TRBJ2-7	TGTGCCAGCACCCCGGATGGGGCGGACTACGAGCAGTACTTC	CASTPDGADYEQYF
few	-	TRBV12-3/TRBV12-4	TRBJ1-1	TGTGCCAGCAGTTTACACCCACTGGTTTTCTTT	CASSLHPLVFF
few	-	TRBV6-5	TRBJ2-1	TGTGCCAGCAGTTACAGGGCGACAGGTTTCAACAATGAGCAGTTCTTC	CASSYRATGFNNEQFF
-	TRBD2	TRBV20-1	TRBJ2-2	TGCAGTGCTAAGACTAGCGGGAGGACTAACACCGGGGAGCTGTTTTTT	CSAKTSGRTNTGELFF
few	-	TRBV10-3	TRBJ1-1	TGTGCCATCAGCGGCCATGACACTGAAGCTTTCTTT	CAISGHDTEAFF
-	TRBD2	TRBV11-2	TRBJ2-7	TGTGCCAGCACGGGGACTAGCAGCTCCTACGAGCAGTACTTC	CASTGTSSSYEQYF
-	TRBD2	TRBV20-1	TRBJ2-2	TGCAGTGCTCCCTTACCCGGGGGACTAGCGGTCGGGGAGCTGTTTTTT	CSAPLPGGLAVGELFF
-	TRBD2	TRBV12-3/TRBV12-4	TRBJ2-3	TGTGCCAGCAGTTTAGTACTAGCGGAGAACACAGATACGCAGTATTTT	CASSLVLAENTDTQYF
-	-	TRBV18	TRBJ1-1	TGTGCCAGCTCACCAAAAGGACTGGGGACTGAAGCTTTCTTT	CASSPKGLGTEAFF
-	-	TRBV12-3/TRBV12-4	TRBJ1-5	TGTGCCAGCAGTCGCGAGAGAAAGGCTGGTAGCAATCAGCCCCAGCATTTT	CASSRERKAGSNQPQHF
-	-	TRBV20-1	TRBJ1-5	TGCAGTGCTAGACGAGACAGGAGCAGCAATCAGCCCCAGCATTTT	CSARRDRSSNQPQHF
-	-	TRBV5-1	TRBJ2-2	TGCGCCAGCAGCGGCGACGGTACCGGGGAGCTGTTTTTT	CASSGDGTGELFF
-	-	TRBV7-2	TRBJ2-3	TGTGCCAGCAGCTTAGAGGTGGGCGGTGGTACGCAGTATTTT	CASSLEVGGGTQYF
-	-	TRBV25-1	TRBJ2-2	TGTGCCAGCAGTGAATACCCCCGGACCGGGGAGCTGTTTTTT	CASSEYPRTGELFF
few	-	TRBV24-1	TRBJ2-3	TGTGCCACCAGTGAGCCTAGCCGGGGAAGAACAGATACGCAGTATTTT	CATSEPSRGRTDTQYF
-	TRBD1	TRBV30	TRBJ2-7	TGTGCCTGGAGTGGGGGACAGGGATCCTACGAGCAGTACTTC	CAWSGGQGSYEQYF
-	-	TRBV25-1	TRBJ2-4	TGTGCCAGCAGTCACCGGTCGGGAACCTCCGACATTCAGTACTTC	CASSHRSGTSDIQYF
few	TRBD1	TRBV4-1	TRBJ1-6	TGCGCCAGCAGCCAAACAGGGGCTAAAAATTCACCCCTCCACTTT	CASSQTGAKNSPLHF
few	-	TRBV20-1	TRBJ2-7	TGCAGTGCTCGGGGATTACGGGGCTACGAGCAGTACTTC	CSARGLRGYEQYF
-	TRBD2	TRBV27	TRBJ2-5	TGTGCCAGCAGTTTATTCGGGTTCCCCGGGACTAGCGGCCCCCAAGAGACCCAGTACTTC	CASSLFGFPGTSGPQETQYF
-	-	TRBV5-1	TRBJ1-2	TGCGCCAGCAGCTTGGAGTCGGACGCTTATGGCTACACCTTC	CASSLESDAYGYTF
few	TRBD1	TRBV7-2	TRBJ2-7	TGTGCCAGCAGCTTCAGATGGGACAGGCCCTACGAGCAGTACTTC	CASSFRWDRPYEQYF
-	TRBD2	TRBV7-7	TRBJ2-7	TGTGCCAGCAGCCGCGGGACTAGCGGAAACTACGAGCAGTACTTC	CASSRGTSGNYEQYF
-	-	TRBV6-1	TRBJ1-2	TGTGCCAGCAAATACAGCCTCAACTATGGCTACACCTTC	CASKYSLNYGYTF
-	-	TRBV27	TRBJ1-6	TGTGCCAGCAGTTTCGAACCTGGAGGTAATTCACCCCTCCACTTT	CASSFEPGGNSPLHF
-	-	TRBV6-1	TRBJ2-7	TGTGCCAGCCGGGCGGGTTCCTCTACCTACGAGCAGTACTTC	CASRAGSSTYEQYF
once	-	TRBV4-3	TRBJ2-7	TGCGCCAGCAGCCAAGATTCGACGGGGGCGCATCTAGGCAACGAGCAGTACTTC	CASSQDSTGAHLGNEQYF
few	TRBD2	TRBV12-3/TRBV12-4	TRBJ2-1	TGTGCCAGCAGTTTGTTTTTGGGCGGGGGGGACAGAAATGAGCAGTTCTTC	CASSLFLGGGDRNEQFF
-	-	TRBV5-6	TRBJ1-1	TGTGCCAGCAGCCCGCTTGACATTTACACTGAAGCTTTCTTT	CASSPLDIYTEAFF
few	TRBD2	TRBV7-9	TRBJ2-5	TGTGCCAGCAGCTTACACCCACTAGCGGTACAAGAGACCCAGTACTTC	CASSLHPLAVQETQYF
-	TRBD1	TRBV12-3/TRBV12-4	TRBJ2-7	TGTGCCAGCAGGGTGGGACAGGGGTACGAGCAGTACTTC	CASRVGQGYEQYF
-	TRBD2	TRBV30	TRBJ2-7	TGTGCCCGGGGGGGATCCCACGAGCAGTACTTC	CARGGSHEQYF
many	-	TRBV11-2	TRBJ2-5	TGTGCCAGCAGCTTAACAGCTCAAGAGACCCAGTACTTC	CASSLTAQETQYF
-	-	TRBV24-1	TRBJ1-5	TGTGCCACCAGTGATCGGACAGCTGGGAATCAGCCCCAGCATTTT	CATSDRTAGNQPQHF
-	-	TRBV7-9	TRBJ2-7	TGTGCCAGCAGCTTTCAAGGGGGTGCTTCCTACGAGCAGTACTTC	CASSFQGGASYEQYF
-	TRBD1	TRBV5-1	TRBJ2-7	TGCGCCAGCAGCACAGGGGAGAGGGAGCAGTACTTC	CASSTGEREQYF
many	-	TRBV20-1	TRBJ1-2	TGCAGTGCTAAATCCCCCCCTTATGGCTACACCTTC	CSAKSPPYGYTF
-	TRBD2	TRBV27	TRBJ2-7	TGTGCCAGCAGTTTAGAACTAGCGGGAGTGTACGAGCAGTACTTC	CASSLELAGVYEQYF
-	TRBD2	TRBV4-2	TRBJ2-1	TGTGCCAGCACTCCGGGGGGGGGCTCCTACAATGAGCAGTTCTTC	CASTPGGGSYNEQFF
-	-	TRBV5-1	TRBJ2-2	TGCGCCAGCAGCTTGAAAGCAGGGGTGGTGACCGGGGAGCTGTTTTTT	CASSLKAGVVTGELFF